A selection of T cell receptor beta chains follows, all from one sample in a study of metastatic and nonmetastatic thyroid tumors. TCRdb called clones again from the PCR reads with MiXCR. The sample has fewer than 15,000 clones, roughly 25% seen once; the top ten hold 7.7%. The sequenced sample consisted of tumor tissue. These receptors originate from a female donor with papillary thyroid cancer or a benign thyroid nodule (not recorded which). Some clones in this sample may be carry-over from other donors' samples. Both conserved end residues are part of each CDR3. Each record gives: clone size, J gene, V gene, D gene, CDR3 protein, CDR3 DNA. A D gene is named only where the DNA matches it firmly. Expanded clones get a size class; other rows say once, few or many, or leave the size out.

>medium-sized|TRBJ2-7|TRBV28|NA
CASSHRYEQYF
TGTGCCAGCAGTCATCGATACGAGCAGTACTTC
>many|TRBJ1-2|TRBV13|TRBD1
CASSLGTGFAGYTF
TGTGCCAGCAGCTTGGGGACAGGGTTTGCGGGCTACACCTTC
>NA|TRBJ1-5|TRBV30|NA
CAWSPTQSGLSNQPQHF
TGTGCCTGGAGTCCAACCCAATCAGGACTTAGCAATCAGCCCCAGCATTTT
>few|TRBJ2-1|TRBV6-1|TRBD2
CASTGLAGSYNEQFF
TGTGCCAGCACGGGGCTAGCGGGTTCCTACAATGAGCAGTTCTTC
>NA|TRBJ2-7|TRBV28|NA
CASSFPRGAPDYEQYF
TGTGCCAGCAGTTTTCCCCGTGGAGCCCCCGACTACGAGCAGTACTTC
>many|TRBJ1-1|TRBV6-5|NA
CASSYRRNTEAFF
TGTGCCAGCAGTTACCGGCGGAACACTGAAGCTTTCTTT
>many|TRBJ2-1|TRBV7-2|TRBD2
CASSPREGPGEQFF
TGTGCCAGCAGCCCGCGGGAGGGCCCTGGTGAGCAGTTCTTC
>NA|TRBJ2-7|TRBV6-1|NA
CASSQRSEQYF
TGTGCCAGCAGTCAGCGGAGCGAGCAGTACTTC
>many|TRBJ2-1|TRBV18|NA
CASSRTETYNEQFF
TGTGCCAGCTCACGGACTGAGACCTACAATGAGCAGTTCTTC
>NA|TRBJ2-7|TRBV5-1|TRBD1
CASSRGTGSYEQYF
TGCGCCAGCAGCAGGGGGACAGGGTCCTACGAGCAGTACTTC
>many|TRBJ2-5|TRBV2|NA
CASSQETQYF
TGTGCCAGCAGCCAAGAGACCCAGTACTTC
>few|TRBJ2-2|TRBV28|TRBD1
CASSFYNRGAGELFF
TGTGCCAGCAGTTTTTACAACAGGGGGGCCGGGGAGCTGTTTTTT
>many|TRBJ1-5|TRBV7-2|NA
CASSLDTSNQPQHF
TGTGCCAGCAGCTTAGACACCTCTAATCAGCCCCAGCATTTT
>many|TRBJ2-2|TRBV15|NA
CATSTKGGAGELFF
TGTGCCACCAGCACCAAAGGGGGGGCTGGGGAGCTGTTTTTT
>NA|TRBJ2-7|TRBV12-3/TRBV12-4|NA
CASSLCGSDEQYF
TGTGCCAGCAGTTTGTGTGGGAGTGACGAGCAGTACTTC
>few|TRBJ1-1|TRBV28|NA
CASRTGSNTEAFF
TGTGCCAGCCGAACAGGGAGCAACACTGAAGCTTTCTTT
>NA|TRBJ1-2|TRBV5-1|TRBD1
CASSRQGLGDYGYTF
TGCGCCAGCAGCCGACAGGGGCTAGGGGACTATGGCTACACCTTC
>NA|TRBJ2-7|TRBV27|TRBD2
CASSRTSSAYEQYF
TGTGCCAGCAGTAGGACTAGCAGTGCCTACGAGCAGTACTTC
>many|TRBJ1-6|TRBV5-8|NA
CASSLGYAGSPLHF
TGTGCCAGCAGCTTGGGGTACGCGGGTTCACCCCTCCACTTT
>many|TRBJ1-4|TRBV9|NA
CASSVGPQTNEKLFF
TGTGCCAGCAGCGTAGGCCCTCAGACGAATGAAAAACTGTTTTTT
>many|TRBJ2-5|TRBV25-1|TRBD1
CASSPRDRDSYQETQYF
TGTGCCAGCAGTCCCAGGGACAGGGATTCGTACCAAGAGACCCAGTACTTC
>NA|TRBJ2-7|TRBV19|NA
CASSIRQAYEQYF
TGTGCCAGTAGTATCAGGCAGGCCTACGAGCAGTACTTC
>NA|TRBJ2-1|TRBV18|TRBD2
CDSSPLLAGGRNEQFF
TGTGACAGCTCACCGCTACTAGCGGGAGGGCGTAATGAGCAGTTCTTC
>few|TRBJ2-7|TRBV6-1|TRBD1
CASSESGQGYGQYF
TGTGCCAGCAGTGAGTCGGGACAGGGCTACGGGCAGTACTTC
>medium-sized|TRBJ1-1|TRBV6-1|NA
CASRGFHTENTEAFF
TGTGCCAGCAGGGGGTTTCACACCGAGAACACTGAAGCTTTCTTT
>NA|TRBJ1-3|TRBV19|NA
CASSATRNTIYF
TGTGCCAGTAGTGCCACCAGAAACACCATATATTTT
>NA|TRBJ2-1|TRBV6-1|TRBD2
CAPGEGEESYNEQFF
TGTGCCCCCGGGGAGGGAGAGGAAAGCTACAATGAGCAGTTCTTC
>many|TRBJ1-2|TRBV20-1|NA
CSATTTLINYGYTF
TGCAGTGCTACGACGACTTTAATTAACTATGGCTACACCTTC
>medium-sized|TRBJ2-7|TRBV25-1|TRBD1
CASSESIPPGQPYEQYF
TGTGCCAGCAGTGAATCCATACCGCCGGGACAGCCGTACGAGCAGTACTTC
>many|TRBJ2-1|TRBV7-9|TRBD2
CASRPGLAGGVYEQFF
TGTGCCAGCAGGCCCGGACTAGCGGGAGGTGTGTATGAGCAGTTCTTC
>few|TRBJ2-7|TRBV28|TRBD2
CASSSLPRGGSLYEQYF
TGTGCCAGCAGTTCCCTACCTCGGGGGGGATCCCTCTATGAGCAGTACTTC
>NA|TRBJ1-4|TRBV28|NA
CASSPLGINNEKLFF
TGTGCCAGCAGTCCCCTGGGGATAAACAATGAAAAACTGTTTTTT
>medium-sized|TRBJ1-2|TRBV6-1|NA
CASSDWDGYGYTF
TGTGCCAGCAGTGATTGGGACGGCTATGGCTACACCTTC
>NA|TRBJ2-3|TRBV6-1|TRBD2
CASSPGLAGGYTQYF
TGTGCCAGCAGTCCGGGACTAGCGGGAGGATATACGCAGTATTTT
>few|TRBJ2-7|TRBV6-1|NA
CASMGAGEQYF
TGTGCCAGCATGGGGGCGGGCGAGCAGTACTTC
>many|TRBJ2-3|TRBV7-3|TRBD1
CASSSGQGSTDTQYF
TGTGCCAGCAGCTCGGGACAGGGAAGCACAGATACGCAGTATTTT
>NA|TRBJ1-1|TRBV18|TRBD1
CASSPQGDRGLREAFF
TGTGCCAGCTCACCACAGGGGGACAGGGGCCTGAGGGAAGCTTTCTTT
>many|TRBJ2-1|TRBV5-1|NA
CASSHWGFSYNEQFF
TGCGCCAGCAGCCACTGGGGGTTCTCCTACAATGAGCAGTTCTTC
>few|TRBJ1-2|TRBV6-1|NA
CAIQREGYYGYTF
TGTGCCATCCAACGGGAGGGGTACTATGGCTACACCTTC
>many|TRBJ1-4|TRBV7-9|TRBD1
CASSPDRAIEKLFF
TGTGCCAGCAGCCCCGACAGGGCGATTGAAAAACTGTTTTTT
>NA|TRBJ2-2|TRBV5-1|TRBD1
CASSRGSGTGELFF
TGCGCCAGCTCCAGGGGGTCGGGCACCGGGGAGCTGTTTTTT
>medium-sized|TRBJ1-6|TRBV6-1|NA
CASTPGQLNSPLHF
TGTGCCAGTACACCCGGACAGCTTAATTCACCCCTCCACTTT
>NA|TRBJ1-2|TRBV11-3|NA
CASSSIGAGYTF
TGTGCCAGCAGCTCGATAGGGGCTGGCTACACCTTC
>medium-sized|TRBJ2-1|TRBV11-3|NA
CASSRLGGGHNEQFF
TGTGCCAGCAGCCGGTTGGGGGGCGGCCACAATGAGCAGTTCTTC
>NA|TRBJ1-3|TRBV6-1|NA
CASSEQGTGNTIYF
TGTGCCAGCAGTGAGCAGGGCACTGGAAACACCATATATTTT
>NA|TRBJ1-5|TRBV3-1|NA
CASSRGRQPQVF
TGTGCCAGCAGCCGGGGTAGGCAGCCCCAGGTTTTT
>once|TRBJ2-7|TRBV20-1|NA
CSARSGLRVEQYF
TGCAGTGCTAGAAGCGGCTTACGGGTCGAGCAGTACTTC
>NA|TRBJ1-1|TRBV11-2|NA
CASSFLRGTEAFF
TGTGCCAGCAGCTTTCTCAGGGGAACTGAAGCTTTCTTT
>NA|TRBJ1-2|TRBV9|NA
CASSVAEGRSYDYTF
TGTGCCAGCAGCGTAGCTGAGGGGCGCAGCTATGACTACACCTTC
>many|TRBJ1-2|TRBV5-1|NA
CASGSGTSTNYGYTF
TGCGCCAGCGGCTCCGGGACAAGCACTAACTATGGCTACACCTTC
>NA|TRBJ1-1|TRBV20-1|NA
CSAWSGGVNTEAFF
TGCAGTGCCTGGAGTGGGGGCGTGAACACTGAAGCTTTCTTT
>many|TRBJ1-5|TRBV6-1|NA
CASRKNTWDNYNQPQHF
TGTGCCAGCAGAAAAAATACCTGGGACAACTACAATCAGCCCCAGCATTTT
>medium-sized|TRBJ2-7|TRBV6-6|TRBD2
CASSYQESGNYEQYF
TGTGCCAGCAGTTACCAGGAAAGCGGGAACTACGAGCAGTACTTC
>NA|TRBJ1-1|TRBV13|NA
CASSLGRGVGAFF
TGTGCCAGCAGCTTAGGCAGGGGCGTTGGGGCTTTCTTT
>NA|TRBJ2-1|TRBV27|TRBD1
CASSTHRGRAYNEQFF
TGTGCCAGCAGTACCCACAGGGGGCGAGCCTACAATGAGCAGTTCTTC
>NA|TRBJ2-7|TRBV20-1|TRBD2
CSATNGTSGRAVNEQYF
TGCAGTGCTACCAACGGGACTAGCGGGAGGGCCGTTAACGAGCAGTACTTC